Following are 17 T cell receptor beta chains from one sample sequenced in a study of control samples from healthy donors and cancer patients. TCRdb's table, derived via immunoSEQ multiplex PCR, lists solely in-frame clones and lacks some. Of around 31,000 clones listed, roughly 95% are singletons. Sequencing input: blood. The receptor source for this set is a man in his sixties in good health.

The chain combines TRBV15 with TRBJ2-3, with D unclear. The CDR3 spans 16 residues. Germline V lookup: CDR1 LNHNV, CDR2 YYDKDF (reference sequence). V lost 0 bases and J 1 base, leaving 11 bases between the germline ends. CDR3 region: CATSRDRAGGTDTQYF. CDR3 sequence (DNA): TGTGCCACCAGCAGAGATCGGGCTGGGGGCACAGATACGCAGTATTTT.

The rearrangement joins TRBV14 to TRBJ2-3, with D uncertain. The CDR3 loop spans 12 amino acids. CDR1 SGHDN and CDR2 FVKESK come from the germline V gene. Trimming cost V 3 bases and J 2 bases, with 3 bases left between them. The CDR3 sequence is CASSQVTDTQYF. The CDR3 nucleotides read TGTGCCAGCAGCCAGGTCACAGATACGCAGTATTTT. Full variable domain (outside the CDR3, taken from reference TRBV14 and TRBJ2-3): EAGVTQFPSHSVIEKGQTVTLRCDPISGHDNLYWYRRVMGKEIKFLLHFVKESKQDESGMPNNRFLAERTGGTYSTLKVQPAELEDSGVYFCASSQVTDTQYFGPGTRLTVL.

The V and J genes are TRBV2 and TRBJ2-7; the D is unclear. This CDR3 is 15 amino acids long. Germline assignment: CDR1 SNHLY and CDR2 FYNNEI. V gave up 5 bases and J gave up 0 bases, with 14 bases separating them. CDR3: CASSLISKGSYEQYF. CDR3 coding DNA: TGTGCCAGCAGTTTAATATCTAAAGGCTCCTACGAGCAGTACTTC.

This sequence joins TRBV5-1 and TRBJ2-1; 7 bases align to TRBD1. Per germline, CDR1 SGHRS and CDR2 YFSETQ. This CDR3 is built from 15 residues. After removal of 2 bases from V and 4 bases from J, the junction contained 6 bases not matched to a gene. The CDR3 loop is CASSFLGQSYNEQFF. The CDR3 DNA reads as TGCGCCAGCAGCTTCCTGGGACAGTCGTACAATGAGCAGTTCTTC.

V usage is TRBV5-1 and J usage is TRBJ1-5; 8 positions match TRBD1. The germline gives CDR1 SGHRS, CDR2 YFSETQ. V shed 4 bases, J shed 7 bases, and the junction held 10 bases outside the gene matches. This CDR3 spans 15 amino acids. The CDR3 sequence is CASSPRTGSGQPQHF. CDR3 nucleotide sequence: TGCGCCAGCAGCCCCCGGACAGGGTCAGGACAGCCCCAGCATTTT. The whole variable domain, filled in from reference TRBV5-1 and TRBJ1-5, reads KAGVTQTPRYLIKTRGQQVTLSCSPISGHRSVSWYQQTPGQGLQFLFEYFSETQRNKGNFPGRFSGRQFSNSRSEMNVSTLELGDSALYLCASSPRTGSGQPQHFGDGTRLSIL.

The gene calls are TRBV7-9 and TRBJ2-3; a weak D match, TRBD2 (6 bases). Trimming took 3 bases from V and 3 from J, leaving 10 bases between them. The CDR3 covers 14 residues. Germline CDR1 is SEHNR and CDR2 is FQNEAQ (reference sequence). Here the CDR3 reads CASSFEGRTDTQYF. The CDR3 coding sequence is TGTGCCAGCAGCTTTGAGGGGAGGACAGATACGCAGTATTTT.

This chain uses TRBV7-9 with TRBJ2-3; 15 bases are shared with TRBD2. The length of the CDR3 is 19 residues. The germline gives CDR1 SEHNR, CDR2 FQNEAQ (reference sequence). V gave up 5 bases and J gave up 4 bases; unmatched junction bases: 13. The CDR3 nucleotides are TGTGCCAGCAGCCAAACCGGACTAGCGGGGGGGATCCCCCCAGATACGCAGTATTTT. Translating gives CASSQTGLAGGIPPDTQYF. Filled out from reference TRBV7-9 and TRBJ2-3, the complete variable domain reads DTGVSQNPRHKITKRGQNVTFRCDPISEHNRLYWYRQTLGQGPEFLTYFQNEAQLEKSRLLSDRFSAERPKGSFSTLEIQRTEQGDSAMYLCASSQTGLAGGIPPDTQYFGPGTRLTVL.

The genes are TRBV11-1 and TRBJ2-1, with no clear D. The germline V gene has CDR1 SGHAT and CDR2 FQDESV (reference sequence). The CDR3 is made up of 12 amino acids. V lost 0 bases and J lost 10, with 7 bases in between. As DNA, the CDR3 is TGTGCCAGCAGCTTAGCTGGGTTAGAGCAGTTCTTC. Encoded protein: CASSLAGLEQFF.

By its share, this clone is medium-sized (0.01 to 0.1%). The CDR3 DNA follows: TGTGCCAGCAGACCCGGGACATATCTCCTGTACGAGCAGTACTTC. Protein: CASRPGTYLLYEQYF. J is TRBJ2-7 and V is TRBV2; maybe TRBD1 (6 bases). CDR1 and CDR2 (germline): SNHLY, FYNNEI. Trimming left V 6 bases short and J 4 bases short, with 19 bases between. The CDR3 totals 15 residues.

The chain combines TRBV4-1 with TRBJ2-2; the D is unclear. The CDR3 runs to 14 residues. The germline CDR1 and CDR2 sequences are MGHRA and YSYEKL. The germline V and J ends were trimmed by 0 bases and 4 bases, with 6 bases remaining between them. CDR3 residues: CASSQEAGTGELFF. CDR3 DNA: TGCGCCAGCAGCCAAGAGGCAGGCACCGGGGAGCTGTTTTTT.

This chain uses TRBV5-4 with TRBJ2-7; D not certain. V lost 3 bases to trimming and J lost 4 bases, with 11 bases between them. The CDR3 loop spans 13 amino acids. Germline CDR1 SGHNT, CDR2 YYREEE (reference sequence). Written as DNA, the CDR3 is TGTGCCAGCAGCTACCGGGCTACTTACGAGCAGTACTTC. Translated, it gives CASSYRATYEQYF.

The V gene is TRBV29-1, the J gene TRBJ2-1, with 7 positions matching TRBD2. The ends lost 6 bases at V and 2 bases at J; junction bases unmatched: 10. Per germline, CDR1 SQVTM and CDR2 ANQGSEA. The CDR3 length is 15 residues. CDR3 sequence: CSVALTSETYNEQFF. CDR3 DNA: TGCAGCGTCGCGCTCACTAGCGAAACCTACAATGAGCAGTTCTTC.

The chain combines TRBV5-1 with TRBJ1-1, with a possible D match to TRBD1 (5 bases). V was shortened by 5 bases and J by 5 bases, with 13 bases between the two germline ends. The CDR3 contains 13 residues. CDR1 is SGHRS and CDR2 is YFSETQ in the germline V gene. This CDR3 is CASRWTEGTEAFF. The CDR3 DNA sequence: TGCGCCAGCAGGTGGACGGAGGGGACTGAAGCTTTCTTT.

The count of this clone is one. The gene calls are TRBV18 and TRBJ2-7; D uncertain. Germline CDR1 is KGHSH and CDR2 is LQKENI. This CDR3 contains 16 residues. With 3 bases removed from V and 0 bases from J, the gap between germline ends came to 15 bases. CDR3 sequence reads: CASSPPRAGRSYEQYF. The CDR3 nucleotides read TGTGCCAGCTCACCCCCTCGGGCAGGTCGCTCCTACGAGCAGTACTTC.

The chain combines TRBV6-5 with TRBJ1-3; D is uncertain. CDR3 size: 15 residues. Per the germline V gene, CDR1 is MNHEY and CDR2 is SVGAGI. V dropped 5 bases and J dropped 0 bases, with 11 bases sitting between them. For the CDR3, the DNA is TGTGCCAGCAGTCTCGGGGTATTCTCTGGAAACACCATATATTTT. This gives the protein CASSLGVFSGNTIYF.

The rearrangement uses TRBV3-1 (or the pseudogene TRBV3-2) and TRBJ2-2; D gene ambiguous. With 1 base removed from V and 4 bases from J, the gap between germline ends came to 4 bases. From germline, CDR1 is LGHDT and CDR2 YNNKEL (reference sequence). The CDR3 sequence is 13 residues long. In DNA form, the CDR3 reads TGTGCCAGCAGCCAAGTGGTCACCGGGGAGCTGTTTTTT. As protein: CASSQVVTGELFF.

The chain recombines TRBV7-2 with TRBJ2-3; no reliable D call. The germline V gene has CDR1 SGHTA and CDR2 FQGNSA. CDR3 size: 13 residues. The V gene lost 4 bases and the J gene lost 7 bases, with 12 bases spanning the gap. CDR3 region: CASSWNRDNTQYF. CDR3 in DNA: TGTGCCAGCAGCTGGAACAGAGACAATACGCAGTATTTT.